This T cell receptor beta chain was sequenced for a study of blood T cell repertoires in COVID-19. Looking at the study overall: Sites in the United States, Italy and Spain provided acute and convalescent COVID-19 samples.

V was trimmed by 3 bases and J by 2 bases, leaving 16 bases between them. The CDR3 is made up of 16 amino acids. The germline gives CDR1 LNHDA, CDR2 SQIVND (reference sequence). The protocol was immunoSEQ multiplex PCR, while the TCRdb copy is restricted to in-frame clones and leaves out a portion. Of fewer than 70,000 clones detected, around 85% appear once; the ten largest clones hold 1.4%. The sequencing sample was made of peripheral blood. This receptor was taken from a woman aged 55-75 years with acute or convalescent COVID-19. The chain links TRBV19 to TRBJ1-1; no firm D call. The CDR3 loop reads CASSMSLGSGNTEAFF. CDR3 nucleotide sequence: TGTGCCAGTAGTATGAGTCTAGGGAGCGGCAACACTGAAGCTTTCTTT.